This T cell receptor beta chain was observed in a study of blood T cell repertoires in COVID-19. This CDR3 is 15 amino acids long. V lost 3 bases and J 6 bases, leaving 17 bases between the germline ends. Germline V gene sequence: CDR1 MNHNS, CDR2 SASEGT. TCRdb's copy holds only in-frame clones and misses some; the assay was immunoSEQ multiplex PCR. The sample has 150,000 to 200,000 clones, roughly 90% seen once. This sequence originates from a woman aged 45-65 years with acute or convalescent COVID-19. The rearrangement uses TRBV6-1 and TRBJ1-2, with no clear D. Sequenced sample: peripheral blood. CDR3 sequence reads: CASSDWGGPRNGYTF. The CDR3 DNA is TGTGCCAGCAGTGATTGGGGAGGCCCGAGGAATGGCTACACCTTC.